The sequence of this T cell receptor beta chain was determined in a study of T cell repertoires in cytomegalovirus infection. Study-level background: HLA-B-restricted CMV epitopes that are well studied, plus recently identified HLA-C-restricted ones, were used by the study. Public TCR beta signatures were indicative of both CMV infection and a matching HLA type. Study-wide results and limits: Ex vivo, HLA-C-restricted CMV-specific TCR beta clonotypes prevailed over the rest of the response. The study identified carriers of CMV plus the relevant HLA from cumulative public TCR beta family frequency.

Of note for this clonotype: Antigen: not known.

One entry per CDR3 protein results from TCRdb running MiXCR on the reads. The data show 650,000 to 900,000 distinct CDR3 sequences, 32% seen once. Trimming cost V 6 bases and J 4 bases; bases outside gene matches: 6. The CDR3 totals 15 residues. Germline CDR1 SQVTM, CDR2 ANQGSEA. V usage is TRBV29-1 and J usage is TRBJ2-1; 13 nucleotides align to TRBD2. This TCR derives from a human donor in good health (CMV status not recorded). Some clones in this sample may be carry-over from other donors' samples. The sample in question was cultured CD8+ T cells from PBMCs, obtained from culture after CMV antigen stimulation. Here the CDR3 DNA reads TGCAGCGTGACCGAGACTAGCGGGGGGTACAATGAGCAGTTCTTC. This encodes CSVTETSGGYNEQFF.